This record looks at one T cell receptor beta chain sequence and its context. The sample belongs to a study of control samples from healthy donors and cancer patients. V was pared by 7 bases and J by 4 bases, with 9 bases of the junction left unmatched. The germline gives CDR1 KGHDR, CDR2 SFDVKD. The CDR3 is 15 amino acids. Profiling relied on immunoSEQ multiplex PCR, and the TCRdb table lists in-frame clones only, not all of them. The sample carries some 250,000 clones, roughly four fifths recorded once. The sample comprised PBMCs. The chain joins TRBV24-1 to TRBJ1-1, with 9 bases fitting TRBD1. The receptor's source is an older woman with lung cancer. CDR3 nucleotides: TGTGCCACCAGCCCTACTGGACAGGGGACCACTGAAGCTTTCTTT. Translating gives CATSPTGQGTTEAFF.